Below are 18 T cell receptor beta chains sequenced from a single sample in a study of T cell changes during pregnancy in multiple sclerosis. This table comes from immunoSEQ multiplex PCR, and its TCRdb copy is limited to in-frame clones, with some not included. This table holds fewer than 45,000 clones, about nine tenths found once. The sample was CD4+ T cells from peripheral blood mononuclear cells, taken in the third trimester of pregnancy. Every receptor here comes from a female donor in good health, enrolled as a control in a pregnancy study.

The rearrangement links TRBV4-3 to TRBJ2-3, with 9 bases that match TRBD1. V dropped 3 bases and J dropped 5; count of bases not matched to a gene: 3. There are 14 residues in the CDR3. Germline V gives CDR1 LGHNA, CDR2 YSLEER. DNA of the CDR3: TGCGCCAGCAGCCAGGACAGGGGTGGAGATACGCAGTATTTT. Translating it yields CASSQDRGGDTQYF.

The chain links TRBV27 to TRBJ2-7; 7 positions agree with TRBD2. CDR3 length: 15 residues. Trimming removed 0 bases from V and 5 bases from J; junction bases left unmatched: 7. The germline V gene has CDR1 MNHEY and CDR2 SMNVEV (reference sequence). The CDR3 DNA follows: TGTGCCAGCAGTTTATCGTGGGAGGGTGGGGACGAGCAGTACTTC. It specifies CASSLSWEGGDEQYF.

J is TRBJ1-2 and V is TRBV9; a weak D match, TRBD1 (5 bases). The CDR3 sequence is 15 residues long. In germline, CDR1 is SGDLS, CDR2 YYNGEE. The germline V and J ends were trimmed by 0 bases and 8 bases, with 17 bases remaining between them. CDR3 in amino acids: CASSVEFQGGDGYTF. CDR3 bases: TGTGCCAGCAGCGTAGAGTTTCAGGGCGGTGACGGCTACACCTTC.

V usage is TRBV29-1 and J usage is TRBJ2-7; 7 positions agree with TRBD1. The junction had 9 bases not matched to a gene; V was cut back by 5 bases and J by 2 bases. The CDR3 is 14 amino acids. Germline V gene data show CDR1 as SQVTM and CDR2 as ANQGSEA. The CDR3 sequence is CSVFSGTVTYEQYF. The DNA of the CDR3 is TGCAGCGTTTTCTCCGGGACAGTGACCTACGAGCAGTACTTC.

CDR3 nucleotide sequence: TGCGCCAGCAGCTTGGGACAGGAGCCTAACTATGGCTACACCTTC. Protein: CASSLGQEPNYGYTF. The chain is built from TRBV5-1 and TRBJ1-2, with D tentatively TRBD1 (6 bases). The germline V gene encodes CDR1 SGHRS and CDR2 YFSETQ. The V gene lost 0 bases and the J gene lost 0 bases, with 9 bases spanning the gap. The CDR3 contains 15 residues.

There are a few counts of this clone. V usage is TRBV5-1 and J usage is TRBJ1-6; D is undetermined. V was pared by 2 bases and J by 4 bases, with 7 bases between. CDR3 length: 14 amino acids. CDR1 SGHRS and CDR2 YFSETQ come from the germline V gene. The CDR3 sequence: CASSLWQYNSPLHF. Written as DNA, the CDR3 is TGCGCCAGCAGCTTATGGCAGTATAATTCACCCCTCCACTTT.

This clone showed up just once. The chain couples TRBV4-2 to TRBJ2-3; D possibly corresponds to TRBD2 (7 bases). This CDR3 spans 15 amino acids. Deletions cut 4 bases from V and 0 bases from J, with 11 bases between. Germline lookup yields CDR1 LGHNA and CDR2 YNFKEQ. Here the CDR3 DNA reads TGTGCCAGCAGCCGGGCGGGGGCGAGCACAGATACGCAGTATTTT. Translated: CASSRAGASTDTQYF.

The chain joins TRBV10-3 to TRBJ1-1; D is perhaps TRBD1 (6 bases). Trimming shortened V by 2 bases and J by 7 bases, and 8 bases separated the two germline ends. The CDR3 consists of 12 residues. The germline gives CDR1 ENHRY, CDR2 SYGVKD. The CDR3 loop is CAISETGCEAFF. In nucleotides, the CDR3 is TGTGCCATCAGTGAGACAGGGTGTGAAGCTTTCTTT.

In DNA form, the CDR3 reads TGTGCCAGCTCGCAGGGGTCGGGGAACACCGGGGAGCTGTTTTTT. It specifies CASSQGSGNTGELFF. The gene calls are TRBV18 and TRBJ2-2; maybe TRBD1 (6 bases). V lost 6 bases to trimming and J lost 1 base, with 12 bases between them. Germline loops: CDR1 KGHSH, CDR2 LQKENI. This CDR3 region has 15 residues.

The CDR3 nucleotides read TGTGCCAGCTCACCGCCGGGACAGCCTAATGAAAAACTGTTTTTT. It specifies CASSPPGQPNEKLFF. This chain uses TRBV18 with TRBJ1-4; TRBD1 matches 7 bases. The CDR3 runs 15 residues. Germline V gene data show CDR1 as KGHSH and CDR2 as LQKENI. V dropped 3 bases and J dropped 3; count of bases not matched to a gene: 4.

The chain is built from TRBV11-3 and TRBJ2-3, with 7 bases matching TRBD1. This CDR3 comprises 14 residues. Germline V CDR1 and CDR2: SGHNT, YENEEA. Unmatched junction bases numbered 8, after V lost 3 bases and J lost 8 bases. The CDR3 sequence is CASSFHTTGSTQYF. For the CDR3, the DNA is TGTGCCAGCAGCTTCCATACGACAGGGAGTACGCAGTATTTT.

The rearrangement uses TRBV27 and TRBJ2-7; 7 bases map to TRBD1. Germline lookup yields CDR1 MNHEY and CDR2 SMNVEV (reference sequence). J lost 3 bases, V lost 6 bases, and 8 bases had no gene match. The CDR3 runs to 14 residues. DNA for the CDR3: TGTGCCAGCAGGGTCCCGGGACAGTTCTACGAGCAGTACTTC. Its translation: CASRVPGQFYEQYF.

The chain uses TRBV27 and TRBJ1-1; 8 nucleotides match TRBD1. Germline CDR1 reads MNHEY; CDR2 reads SMNVEV (reference sequence). The CDR3 extends over 15 amino acids. The ends lost 5 bases at V and 4 bases at J; junction bases unmatched: 9. CDR3 loop: CASSPQGARGTEAFF. In DNA form, the CDR3 reads TGTGCCAGCAGTCCTCAGGGGGCGCGAGGCACTGAAGCTTTCTTT.

This clone appeared once. The gene calls are TRBV19 and TRBJ1-3, with unresolved D. The V gene's germline CDR1 is LNHDA and CDR2 SQIVND (reference sequence). This CDR3 has 15 residues. V was clipped by 3 bases and J by 0 bases, with 9 bases between them. Here the CDR3 reads CASSIYRNSGNTIYF. The CDR3 coding sequence is TGTGCCAGTAGTATCTACAGAAACTCTGGAAACACCATATATTTT.

This chain links TRBV10-1 with TRBJ1-2, with D tentatively TRBD1 (6 bases). The CDR3 loop spans 16 amino acids. Trimming stripped 4 bases from V and 6 bases from J, with 21 bases between. The germline V gene encodes CDR1 WNHNN and CDR2 SYGVQD (reference sequence). The CDR3 spells CASSGVDLGASNGYTF. DNA of the CDR3: TGCGCCAGCAGTGGGGTTGATTTGGGGGCATCCAATGGCTACACCTTC.

This chain connects TRBV27 to TRBJ2-2; unclear D gene. Germline loops: CDR1 MNHEY, CDR2 SMNVEV (reference sequence). The CDR3 is made up of 14 amino acids. V lost 5 bases and J lost 4, with 11 bases in between. CDR3: CASSATRVTGELFF. In DNA, the CDR3 is TGTGCCAGCAGTGCGACCCGGGTCACCGGGGAGCTGTTTTTT.

The chain couples TRBV30 to TRBJ1-2; 9 positions match TRBD1. Germline V lookup: CDR1 GTSNPN, CDR2 SVGIG (reference sequence). The CDR3 has 14 residues. J lost 7 bases, V lost 2 bases, and 8 bases had no gene match. CDR3 sequence: CAWSKGGTGFGYTF. The DNA for the CDR3 is TGTGCCTGGAGTAAAGGCGGGACAGGGTTTGGCTACACCTTC.

V and J are TRBV18 and TRBJ2-2, with 7 nucleotides matching TRBD1. Per the germline V gene, CDR1 is KGHSH and CDR2 is LQKENI. The CDR3 covers 15 residues. The V and J ends lost 6 bases and 3 bases, in that order; junction bases with no gene match: 7. The CDR3 sequence is CASSTRTGDTGELFF. Here the CDR3 DNA reads TGTGCCAGCTCCACCAGGACAGGTGACACCGGGGAGCTGTTTTTT.